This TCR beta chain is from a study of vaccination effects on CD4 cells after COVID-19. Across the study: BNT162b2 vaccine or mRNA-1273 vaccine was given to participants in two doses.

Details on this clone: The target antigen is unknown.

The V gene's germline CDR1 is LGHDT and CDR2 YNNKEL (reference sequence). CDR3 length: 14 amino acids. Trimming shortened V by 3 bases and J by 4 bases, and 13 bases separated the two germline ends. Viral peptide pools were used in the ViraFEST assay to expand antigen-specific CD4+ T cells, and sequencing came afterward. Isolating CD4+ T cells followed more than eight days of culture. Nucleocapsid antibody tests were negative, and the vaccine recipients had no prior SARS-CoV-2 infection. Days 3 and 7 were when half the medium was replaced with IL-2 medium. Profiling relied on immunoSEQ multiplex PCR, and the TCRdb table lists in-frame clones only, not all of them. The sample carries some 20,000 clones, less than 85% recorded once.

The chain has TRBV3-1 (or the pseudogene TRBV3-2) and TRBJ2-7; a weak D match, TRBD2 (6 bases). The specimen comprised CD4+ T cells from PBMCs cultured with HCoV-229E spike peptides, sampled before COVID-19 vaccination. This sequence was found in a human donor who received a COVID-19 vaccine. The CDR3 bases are TGTGCCAGCAGCCAGAGCGGGTACCTATACGAGCAGTACTTC. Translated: CASSQSGYLYEQYF.